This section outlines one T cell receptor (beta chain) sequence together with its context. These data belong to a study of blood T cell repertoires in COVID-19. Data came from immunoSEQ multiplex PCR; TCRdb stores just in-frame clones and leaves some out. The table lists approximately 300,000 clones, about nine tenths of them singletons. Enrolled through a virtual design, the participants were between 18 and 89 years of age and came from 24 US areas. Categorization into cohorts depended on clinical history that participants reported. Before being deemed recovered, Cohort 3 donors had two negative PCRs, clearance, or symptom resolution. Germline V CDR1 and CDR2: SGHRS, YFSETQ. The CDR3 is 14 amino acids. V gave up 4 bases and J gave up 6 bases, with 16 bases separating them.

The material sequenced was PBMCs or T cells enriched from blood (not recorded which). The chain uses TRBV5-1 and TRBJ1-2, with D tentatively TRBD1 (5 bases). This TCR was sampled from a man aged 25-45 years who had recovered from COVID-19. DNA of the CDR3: TGCGCCAGCAGCACCCTGGGAGGGGATGATGGCTACACCTTC. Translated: CASSTLGGDDGYTF.